This T cell receptor (beta chain) was captured by sequencing in a study of cytomegalovirus exposure and HLA in healthy donors (dated by TCRdb to 2016 to 2017). In terms of the full investigation: In an earlier analysis of roughly 500 of the donors, approximately 300 Gb of sequence data and 117 million unique TCR beta sequences from 180 million or so T cells were reported. In the later analysis, no new phenotypic data were used to find candidate immune exposures; instead, reliance was placed on TCR beta sequences and their occurrence across donors. Across approximately 420 genotyped donors of the cohort, an average of roughly 230,000 unique TCR beta nucleotide sequences per donor were sequenced, and 15% to 20% of those sequences were non-productive. The study profiled the T cell repertoires of around 700 subjects by immunosequencing and related them to cytomegalovirus serostatus. In a later genetic analysis, genome-wide SNP genotypes for about three fifths of the roughly 670 donors were used, and that subset was treated as a discovery cohort. To predict cytomegalovirus infection status, the study combined high-throughput TCR immunosequencing, statistical association of individual TCRs with disease status, and machine learning. Typing coverage differed by locus: A, B, C, DRB1 and DQB1 were typed in about 620-630 donors, DQA1 in 500 to 550, DPA1 in approximately 610, and DPB1 in 400 to 490. To decide whether each TCR beta V gene segment behaved as functional or pseudogenic, an earlier analysis of approximately 590 of the donors relied on high-throughput TCR beta sequencing. Of the approximately 400 genotyped donors, around 81% fell in the genetic ancestry cluster associated with self-reported Caucasian donors. An early release that covered more than 550 HLA-typed donors contained approximately 300 gigabases of sequencing data and around 80 million unique TCR sequences. All discovery cohort repertoires had been generated on a single sequencing platform. Donor age, sex, ethnicity and CMV serostatus were compiled alongside the repertoire data. The study aimed to test whether cataloging public T cell receptors could reveal signatures of past pathogen exposure. Both class I and class II loci were covered by HLA typing, at four-digit resolution. A separate validation cohort of over a hundred different subjects was used in addition to the roughly 670-subject first cohort. About five DR-DQ haplotypes were treated as single units for association and clustering because of strong linkage in the cohort. In a later analysis, previously published TCR beta repertoires from fewer than 750 donors were re-analyzed and high-resolution HLA genotyping was added so that TCR occurrence patterns could be studied.

V is shortened by 1 base, J by 2 bases, and the region joining them spans 12 bases. Spanning cysteine to phenylalanine, the CDR3 consists of 16 amino acids. Only the CDR3 portion is preserved as DNA: 48 bases, with reading frame beginning at the first base. Per the germline V gene (reference sequence), LNHDA is the CDR1 and SQIVND is the CDR2. The cohort comprised more than 550 healthy bone marrow donors. Cohort members were all nominally healthy when sampled, although unrecorded immune exposures were likely present. The donor tested CMV seronegative and was one of the 352 seronegative cohort members. Each donor provided a peripheral blood sample, and peripheral blood mononuclear cells were used for TCR beta sequencing. The Qiagen DNeasy Blood Extraction Kit was used to extract genomic DNA from the blood cell samples. Paper-wide results and their limitations: An earlier analysis of roughly 570 of the donors showed that most TCR beta V segments appeared in productive rearrangements either about 87% or about 30% of the time, which broadly matched IMGT annotations. In a later analysis, TCR association rates were found to vary across HLA loci, with the most associated TCRs seen for DRB1 alleles and the fewest for HLA-C alleles. Most CMV-associated TCR beta chains appeared to be HLA-restricted in a later analysis, and the HLA associations seemed to be driven largely by CMV exposure. A later analysis associated 17,000 or so TCR beta sequences with specific HLA alleles at a false discovery rate of 0.05. Three of the identified cytomegalovirus-associated TCR beta chains were confirmed in vitro to be specific for cytomegalovirus antigens. It was suggested by the authors that the approach could potentially be generalized to other disease states and immunological phenotypes. For the cohort, immune exposure information was limited to CMV serostatus. When HLA alleles, especially DR and DQ, strongly co-occurred, attributing TCR associations to individual alleles was difficult. A cluster of highly shared sequence variants was judged likely to be a technical artifact of the sequencing pipeline. In the study, approximately 160 TCR beta chains were listed as associated with cytomegalovirus. Correlated functional status among segregating V segments might be attributable to linkage disequilibrium, but an unknown experimental factor could not be ruled out. In this cohort, only TCR beta chains were sequenced, and detectable features were limited by the absence of alpha or paired-chain data. A further reported finding was that TCR beta sequences accurately predicted the HLA-A and HLA-B alleles for most subjects in the first cohort. A later genetic analysis reported fewer N-insertions in productive TCRs among donors in an Asian-associated ancestry cluster than the approximately 700-donor mean. In a later analysis, HLA-associated TCR beta chains were found to be more clonally expanded and to have lower generation probabilities than equally common non-associated chains. V-gene and J-gene trimming of TCR beta chains was associated with a missense DCLRE1C variant in a later genetic analysis, and the association was replicated in an independent cohort. Because HLA typing was missing for some donors at each locus, association tests included only the typed subset. Sequencing depth was assumed to be roughly uniform across donors in the presence/absence analyses, though that assumption may not hold. A later analysis reported that several top co-occurrence clusters appeared linked to parvovirus B19, influenza, CMV and Epstein-Barr virus. Some 15 rarely observed V segments, including chromosome 9 orphons, were excluded from the earlier analysis of some 590 of the donors because counts were too low. Cytomegalovirus status was reported to be diagnosed by the classifier with high specificity and sensitivity in both the original and validation cohorts. Some IMGT-functional V segments, including TRBV6-2 and TRBV6-3, could not be told apart with the 87-base-pair reads, so those segments were excluded. Most TCR sequences were seen in very few donors, while some public TCRs were found in many individuals.

Comment on this clone: Its cognate antigen has yet to be identified.

The library was made by the immunoSEQ multiplex PCR assay. For the multiplex PCR, a mixture combining 60 forward primers for TCR Vbeta segments and 13 reverse primers for TCR Jbeta segments was used. Amplification of the CDR3 region of rearranged TCR beta genes was performed with a multiplex PCR assay on genomic DNA. The amplified TCR beta libraries were sequenced on the Illumina HiSeq System as 87-base-pair reads. The paper's data handling went like this. A later analysis tallied 80 million to 95 million unique TCR beta chains across the 660 or so repertoires, and 10 million to 11 million of those chains were shared by two or more donors. A nearest-neighbor algorithm error-corrected the raw reads and collapsed the reads into unique sequences, merging closely related sequences to remove PCR and sequencing errors. Alignment of CDR3 sequences to IMGT reference sequences was used to assign V, D and J gene segments. For a sequence to be retained, a match of at least six nucleotides was required to both a V gene segment and a J gene segment. A rearrangement counted as productive if the CDR3 had no stop codons and remained in frame with V and J, and every other rearrangement counted as non-productive. CDR3 was defined according to IMGT convention as the region running from the second conserved V-encoded cysteine to the conserved J-encoded phenylalanine. In an earlier analysis of more than 550 of the donors, sequences lacking an unambiguous match to a single V gene segment were excluded. In an earlier analysis of approximately 590 of the donors, a V segment was called functional when productive rearrangements were above 56.7%, and segregating when the standard deviation between donors exceeded 5%. A statistical classification framework was built for diagnosing cytomegalovirus status from the catalog of TCR beta chain sequences. In a later analysis, TCR nucleotide sequences were compared against IMGT/GENE-DB human TR gene sequences so that V and J genes could be assigned. Using the TCRdist pipeline, a later analysis assigned CDR3 sequences along with most-parsimonious VDJ recombination scenarios. A later analysis defined each TCR beta chain by its CDR3 amino acid sequence plus V-gene family, and excluded reads lacking a unique V-gene family. As a way to deal with suspected cross-contamination and a sequencing artifact, a later analysis dropped hundreds of nucleotide sequences that were highly shared and had low generation probability. In a later analysis, a clonal expansion index for each public chain was calculated from normalized within-repertoire ranks of inferred template counts. Generation probabilities in a later analysis came from a VDJ recombination model fitted to out-of-frame rearrangements, and those results were checked against IGoR. In a later analysis, TCR-TCR, TCR-HLA and TCR-CMV co-occurrence was scored with hypergeometric tests, and a repertoire-size bias correction was applied to TCR pairs. False discovery rates were estimated in a later analysis by permuting HLA or CMV assignments 20 times. In a later analysis, co-occurring TCRs were grouped using DBSCAN, with TCRdist sequence similarity added in when clustering inside HLA-allele-positive subsets. Repertoires with fewer than 30,000 or more than 120,000 public chains, plus five repertoires with anomalous nucleotide sharing, were excluded from co-occurrence clustering. This is the immuneACCESS table as TCRdb keeps it, with only in-frame sequences that have V and J called. A part of the clones is gone; compared with another copy, unresolved V genes explain less than half, and the rest is unexplained. V, J and clone size were drawn from that table, and D and trimming were deduced from the DNA. The sample table on file contains approximately 190,000 clones. The ten most abundant clones make up roughly 6.7% of the sample.

The source is a man between 25 and 39 years old in good health and CMV-seronegative. What was sequenced was PBMCs. The sequence is built from TRBV19 and TRBJ1-3; there is no confident call for the D gene. The CDR3 here reads CASSIGFGETGNTIYF. The nucleotide sequence reads TGTGCCAGTAGTATAGGATTCGGGGAGACTGGAAACACCATATATTTT.